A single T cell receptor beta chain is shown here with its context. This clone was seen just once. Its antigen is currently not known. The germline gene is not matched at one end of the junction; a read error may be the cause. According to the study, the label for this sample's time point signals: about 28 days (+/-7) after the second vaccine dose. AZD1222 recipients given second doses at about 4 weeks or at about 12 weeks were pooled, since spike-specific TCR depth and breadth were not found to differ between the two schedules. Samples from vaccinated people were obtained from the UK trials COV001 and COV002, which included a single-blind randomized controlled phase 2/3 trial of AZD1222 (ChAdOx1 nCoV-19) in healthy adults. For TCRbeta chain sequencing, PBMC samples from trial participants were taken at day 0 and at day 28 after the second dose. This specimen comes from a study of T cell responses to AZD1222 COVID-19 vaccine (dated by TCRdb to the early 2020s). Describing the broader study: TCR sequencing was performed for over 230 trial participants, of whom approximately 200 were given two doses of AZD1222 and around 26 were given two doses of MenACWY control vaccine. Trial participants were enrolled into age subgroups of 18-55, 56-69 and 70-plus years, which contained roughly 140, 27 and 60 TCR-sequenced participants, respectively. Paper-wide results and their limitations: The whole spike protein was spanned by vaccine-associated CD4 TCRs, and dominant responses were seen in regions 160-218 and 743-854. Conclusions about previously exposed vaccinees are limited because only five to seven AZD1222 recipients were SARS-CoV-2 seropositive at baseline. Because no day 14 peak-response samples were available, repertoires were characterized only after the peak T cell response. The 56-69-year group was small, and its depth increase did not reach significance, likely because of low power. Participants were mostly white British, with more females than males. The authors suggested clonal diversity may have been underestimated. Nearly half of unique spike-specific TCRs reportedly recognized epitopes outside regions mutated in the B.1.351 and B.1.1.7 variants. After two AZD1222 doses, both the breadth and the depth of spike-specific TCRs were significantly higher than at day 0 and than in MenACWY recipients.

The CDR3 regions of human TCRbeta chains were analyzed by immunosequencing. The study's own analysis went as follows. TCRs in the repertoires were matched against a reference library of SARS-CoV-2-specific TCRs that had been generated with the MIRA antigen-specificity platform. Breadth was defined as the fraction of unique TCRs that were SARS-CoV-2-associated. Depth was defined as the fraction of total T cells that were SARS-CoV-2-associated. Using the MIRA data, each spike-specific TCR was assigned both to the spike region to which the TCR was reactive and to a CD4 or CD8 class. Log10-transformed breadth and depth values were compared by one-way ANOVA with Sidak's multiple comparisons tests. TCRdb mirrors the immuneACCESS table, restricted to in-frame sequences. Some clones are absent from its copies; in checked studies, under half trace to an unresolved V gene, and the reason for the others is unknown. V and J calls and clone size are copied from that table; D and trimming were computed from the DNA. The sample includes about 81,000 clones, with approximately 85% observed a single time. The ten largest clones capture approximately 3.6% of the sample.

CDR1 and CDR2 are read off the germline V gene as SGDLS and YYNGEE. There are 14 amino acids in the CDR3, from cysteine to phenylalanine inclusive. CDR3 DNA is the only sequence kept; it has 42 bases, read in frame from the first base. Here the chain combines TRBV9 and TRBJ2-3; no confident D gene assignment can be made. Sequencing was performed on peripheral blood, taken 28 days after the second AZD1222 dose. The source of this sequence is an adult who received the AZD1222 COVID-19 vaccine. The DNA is TGTGCCAGCAGCGTAGACGGAAGCACAGATTCGCAGTATTTT. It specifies CASSVDGSTDSQYF.